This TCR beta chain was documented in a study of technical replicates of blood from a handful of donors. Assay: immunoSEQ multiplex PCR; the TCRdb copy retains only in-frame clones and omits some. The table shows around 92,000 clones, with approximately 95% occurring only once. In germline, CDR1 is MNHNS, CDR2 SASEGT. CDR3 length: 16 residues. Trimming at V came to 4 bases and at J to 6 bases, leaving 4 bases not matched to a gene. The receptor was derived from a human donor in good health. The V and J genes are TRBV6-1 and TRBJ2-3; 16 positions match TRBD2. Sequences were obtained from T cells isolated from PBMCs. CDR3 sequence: CASSAPGLAGGDTQYF. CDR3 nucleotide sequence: TGTGCCAGCAGTGCACCGGGACTAGCGGGAGGGGATACGCAGTATTTT.